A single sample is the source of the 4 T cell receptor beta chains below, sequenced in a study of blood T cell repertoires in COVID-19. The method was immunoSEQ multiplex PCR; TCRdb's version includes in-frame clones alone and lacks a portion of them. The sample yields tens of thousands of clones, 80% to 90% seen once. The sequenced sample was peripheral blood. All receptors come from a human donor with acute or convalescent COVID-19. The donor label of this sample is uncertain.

CDR3 DNA: TGTGCCAGCAGGGCACAGGGAAACACTGAAGCTTTCTTT. Translated, it gives CASRAQGNTEAFF. The chain combines TRBV2 with TRBJ1-1, with D maybe TRBD1 (6 bases). V was shortened by 6 bases and J by 2 bases, with 10 bases between the two germline ends. The CDR3 has 13 amino acids. CDR1 and CDR2 from the germline V gene are SNHLY and FYNNEI.

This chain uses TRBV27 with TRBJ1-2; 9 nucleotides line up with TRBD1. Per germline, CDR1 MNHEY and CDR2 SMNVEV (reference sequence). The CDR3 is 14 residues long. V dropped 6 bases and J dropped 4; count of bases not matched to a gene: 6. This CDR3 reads CASRRQGVAYGYTF. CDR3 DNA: TGTGCCAGCAGGAGACAGGGGGTCGCCTATGGCTACACCTTC.

The CDR3 DNA reads as TGTGCCAGTAGTATAGATCTAGGACAGGGAGCTTTCTTT. Protein product: CASSIDLGQGAFF. This chain connects TRBV19 to TRBJ1-1, with TRBD1 identical over 8 bases. Losses at the gene ends were 0 bases for V and 10 bases for J; bases not matched to a gene: 4. This CDR3 comprises 13 residues. CDR1 LNHDA and CDR2 SQIVND come from the germline V gene (reference sequence). Using reference TRBV19 and TRBJ1-1 for the parts outside the CDR3, the full variable domain is DGGITQSPKYLFRKEGQNVTLSCEQNLNHDAMYWYRQDPGQGLRLIYYSQIVNDFQKGDIAEGYSVSREKKESFPLTVTSAQKNPTAFYLCASSIDLGQGAFFGQGTRLTVV.

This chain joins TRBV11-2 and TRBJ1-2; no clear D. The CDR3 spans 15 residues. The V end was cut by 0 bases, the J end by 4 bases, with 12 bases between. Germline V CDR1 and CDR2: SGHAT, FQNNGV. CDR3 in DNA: TGTGCCAGCAGCTTAGATCGGCAGGCCGCCTATGGCTACACCTTC. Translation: CASSLDRQAAYGYTF. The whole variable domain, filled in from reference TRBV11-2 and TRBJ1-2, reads EAGVAQSPRYKIIEKRQSVAFWCNPISGHATLYWYQQILGQGPKLLIQFQNNGVVDDSQLPKDRFSAERLKGVDSTLKIQPAKLEDSAVYLCASSLDRQAAYGYTFGSGTRLTVV.